Shown below are 13 T cell receptor beta chains from a single sample sequenced in a study of T-cell reconstitution after alpha-beta-depleted transplantation in children. Molecular barcoding with unique molecular identifiers was used for the TCRbeta library. TCRdb itself ran the PCR reads through MiXCR, one entry per CDR3 protein. In the table there are 600,000 to 700,000 distinct CDR3 sequences, around 13% of which are singletons. The input for sequencing was PBMCs, taken before TCRalphabeta/CD19-depleted stem cell transplant. Receptor source: a girl under 10 years old with congenital amegakaryocytic thrombocytopenia, due to receive a stem cell transplant.

The chain joins TRBV5-1 to TRBJ2-6, with D perhaps being TRBD1 or TRBD2 (7 bases each). This CDR3 contains 17 residues. V was cut by 5 bases and J by 0 bases, with 15 bases left in between. The V gene's germline CDR1 is SGHRS and CDR2 YFSETQ. The CDR3, as DNA: TGCGCCAGCAGTCCATCAGGGGGGGACTCTGGGGCCAACGTCCTGACTTTC. It codes for CASSPSGGDSGANVLTF.

V gene TRBV10-3 combines with J gene TRBJ2-2; no clear D. This CDR3 contains 14 residues. Deletions cut 3 bases from V and 5 bases from J, with 10 bases between. Germline assignment: CDR1 ENHRY and CDR2 SYGVKD. The CDR3 DNA is TGTGCCATCAGTGAATTCGAGAGGACCGGGGAGCTGTTTTTT. Translating it yields CAISEFERTGELFF.

This clonotype was detected ten times or more. The chain carries TRBV14 and TRBJ2-3, with D hard to call. Germline V lookup: CDR1 SGHDN, CDR2 FVKESK. The CDR3 has 14 residues. Trimming stripped 4 bases from V and 4 bases from J, with 12 bases between. CDR3 in DNA: TGTGCCAGCAGCCCCCGGGTACTTTCAGATACGCAGTATTTT. Residues: CASSPRVLSDTQYF.

This clonotype came up a few times. The chain has TRBV24-1 and TRBJ2-1, with 7 bases lining up with TRBD1. Germline V gene sequence: CDR1 KGHDR, CDR2 SFDVKD. Trimming took 9 bases from V and 2 from J; bases not matched to a gene: 3. This CDR3 spans 13 amino acids. The chain's CDR3 is CATGQAAYNEQFF. DNA of the CDR3: TGTGCCACCGGACAGGCAGCCTACAATGAGCAGTTCTTC.

The rearrangement uses TRBV5-1 and TRBJ2-1; 12 nucleotides line up with TRBD2. Germline V gives CDR1 SGHRS, CDR2 YFSETQ. The CDR3 consists of 19 residues. The V and J ends lost 5 bases and 5 bases, in that order; junction bases with no gene match: 17. CDR3 residues: CASSRLLAGGPSGHNEQFF. The CDR3 region has the DNA TGCGCCAGCAGTCGTTTACTAGCGGGAGGACCTTCGGGGCACAATGAGCAGTTCTTC. Variable domain in full (rest from reference TRBV5-1 and TRBJ2-1): KAGVTQTPRYLIKTRGQQVTLSCSPISGHRSVSWYQQTPGQGLQFLFEYFSETQRNKGNFPGRFSGRQFSNSRSEMNVSTLELGDSALYLCASSRLLAGGPSGHNEQFFGPGTRLTVL.

The chain carries TRBV10-3 and TRBJ2-1; TRBD2 aligns across 9 bases. The CDR3 length is 17 residues. CDR1 is ENHRY, CDR2 SYGVKD, per germline. The J segment lost 9 bases and the V segment lost 3 bases, leaving 15 bases of the junction unmatched. For the CDR3, the DNA is TGTGCCATCAGTGAATCGATAGCGGGAGCATCGTCTATTGAGCAGTTCTTC. Encoded protein: CAISESIAGASSIEQFF.

This clonotype was observed a few times. This sequence joins TRBV27 and TRBJ2-3; D is undetermined. This CDR3 spans 14 amino acids. The V gene's germline CDR1 is MNHEY and CDR2 SMNVEV (reference sequence). V lost 1 base and J lost 2, with 7 bases in between. The CDR3 spells CASSLFRSTDTQYF. CDR3 nucleotides: TGTGCCAGCAGTTTATTCAGATCCACAGATACGCAGTATTTT.

This chain links TRBV27 with TRBJ2-2; D might be TRBD2 (6 bases). The CDR3 covers 13 residues. The germline V gene has CDR1 MNHEY and CDR2 SMNVEV (reference sequence). The germline V and J ends were trimmed by 5 bases and 4 bases, with 8 bases remaining between them. The CDR3 is CASSLALTGELFF. The CDR3 bases are TGTGCCAGCAGTCTAGCGCTCACCGGGGAGCTGTTTTTT.

The chain uses TRBV25-1 and TRBJ2-2; D remains unclear. CDR1 and CDR2 (germline): MGHDK, SYGVNS. The CDR3 runs 13 residues. The ends were cut back, 5 bases at V and 6 bases at J, with 10 bases in the middle. This CDR3 reads CASSPRDSGELFF. DNA for the CDR3: TGTGCCAGCAGTCCGCGAGACTCCGGGGAGCTGTTTTTT.

The table lists this clonotype with a few counts. This chain links TRBV5-1 with TRBJ2-1; 8 bases line up with TRBD1. Germline CDR1 is SGHRS and CDR2 is YFSETQ. This CDR3 is 14 amino acids long. J was trimmed by 8 bases and V by 1 base; bases with no gene match: 5. CDR3 bases: TGCGCCAGCAGCTTGCGGCAGGGGGCGGATGAGCAGTTCTTC. The encoded protein is CASSLRQGADEQFF.

The chain couples TRBV5-1 to TRBJ2-5; TRBD1 is a possible D gene (7 bases). CDR3 size: 15 residues. From germline, CDR1 is SGHRS and CDR2 YFSETQ. Trimming shortened V by 3 bases and J by 5 bases, and 17 bases separated the two germline ends. The CDR3 DNA follows: TGCGCCAGCAGCTGGGGGGCAGGGGGAAGCGAGACCCAGTACTTC. Its translation: CASSWGAGGSETQYF.

This chain connects TRBV5-1 to TRBJ2-5; 8 bases are shared with TRBD1. Germline V gene sequence: CDR1 SGHRS, CDR2 YFSETQ. This CDR3 is 15 amino acids long. Losses at the gene ends were 4 bases for V and 5 bases for J; bases not matched to a gene: 10. CDR3 nucleotides: TGCGCCAGCAGCGGAAGGACAGGGATAGGGGAGACCCAGTACTTC. It codes for CASSGRTGIGETQYF.

This clonotype appeared many times. The chain carries TRBV20-1 and TRBJ2-5; TRBD1 matches 8 bases. Trimming at V came to 5 bases and at J to 4 bases, leaving 3 bases not matched to a gene. CDR3 length: 12 amino acids. The germline V gene encodes CDR1 DFQATT and CDR2 SNEGSKA (reference sequence). The CDR3 reads CSALTGVETQYF. The DNA for the CDR3 is TGCAGTGCTTTGACAGGGGTAGAGACCCAGTACTTC.